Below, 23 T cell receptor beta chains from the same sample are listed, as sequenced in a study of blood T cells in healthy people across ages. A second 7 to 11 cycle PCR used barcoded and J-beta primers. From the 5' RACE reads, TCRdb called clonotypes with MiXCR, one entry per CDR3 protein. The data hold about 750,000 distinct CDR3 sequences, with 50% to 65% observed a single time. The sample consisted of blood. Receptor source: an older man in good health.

CDR3 DNA: TGCGCCAGCAGCTTGGGGCGGGAGAACAATGAGCAGTTCTTC. Its protein is CASSLGRENNEQFF. The chain links TRBV5-1 to TRBJ2-1; 7 bases fit TRBD2. The CDR3 has 14 amino acids. Germline loops: CDR1 SGHRS, CDR2 YFSETQ. Trimming took 0 bases from V and 5 from J; bases not matched to a gene: 2.

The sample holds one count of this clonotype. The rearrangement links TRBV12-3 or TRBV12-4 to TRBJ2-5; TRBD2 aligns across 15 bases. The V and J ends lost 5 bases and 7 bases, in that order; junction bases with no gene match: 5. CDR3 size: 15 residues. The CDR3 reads CASSVPGLAGGTQYF. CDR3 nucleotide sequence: TGTGCCAGCAGTGTACCGGGACTAGCGGGAGGGACCCAGTACTTC.

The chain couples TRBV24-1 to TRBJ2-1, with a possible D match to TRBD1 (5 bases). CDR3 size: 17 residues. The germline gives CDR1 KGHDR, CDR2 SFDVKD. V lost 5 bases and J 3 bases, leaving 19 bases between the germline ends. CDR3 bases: TGTGCCACCAGTGGCCTCGACAGAACTCTACACTACAATGAGCAGTTCTTC. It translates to CATSGLDRTLHYNEQFF.

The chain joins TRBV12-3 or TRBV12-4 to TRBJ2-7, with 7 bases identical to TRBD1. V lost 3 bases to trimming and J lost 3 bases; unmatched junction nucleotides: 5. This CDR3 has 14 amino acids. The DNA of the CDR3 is TGTGCCAGCAGTTTTGGGACAGTTGACTACGAGCAGTACTTC. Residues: CASSFGTVDYEQYF.

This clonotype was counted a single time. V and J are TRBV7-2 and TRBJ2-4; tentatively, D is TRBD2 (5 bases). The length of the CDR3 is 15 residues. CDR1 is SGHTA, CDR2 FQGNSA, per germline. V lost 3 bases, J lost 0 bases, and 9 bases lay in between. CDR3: CASSFAGLAKNIQYF. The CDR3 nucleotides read TGTGCCAGCAGCTTTGCGGGTTTAGCCAAAAACATTCAGTACTTC.

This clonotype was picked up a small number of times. CDR3 DNA: TGTGCCAGCAGACCGCAGACAGGGCTATTCTACGAGCAGTACTTC. Residues: CASRPQTGLFYEQYF. This chain links TRBV12-3 or TRBV12-4 with TRBJ2-7, with TRBD1 identical over 7 bases. With V trimmed by 6 bases and J by 3 bases, 11 bases remained unmatched. This CDR3 comprises 15 residues.

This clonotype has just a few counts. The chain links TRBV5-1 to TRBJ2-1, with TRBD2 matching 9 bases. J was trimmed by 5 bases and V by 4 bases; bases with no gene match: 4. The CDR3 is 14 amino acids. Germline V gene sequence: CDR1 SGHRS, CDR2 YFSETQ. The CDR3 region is CASSEAGGDNEQFF. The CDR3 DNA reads TGCGCCAGCAGCGAGGCGGGAGGGGACAATGAGCAGTTCTTC. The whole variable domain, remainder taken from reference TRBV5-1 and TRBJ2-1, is KAGVTQTPRYLIKTRGQQVTLSCSPISGHRSVSWYQQTPGQGLQFLFEYFSETQRNKGNFPGRFSGRQFSNSRSEMNVSTLELGDSALYLCASSEAGGDNEQFFGPGTRLTVL.

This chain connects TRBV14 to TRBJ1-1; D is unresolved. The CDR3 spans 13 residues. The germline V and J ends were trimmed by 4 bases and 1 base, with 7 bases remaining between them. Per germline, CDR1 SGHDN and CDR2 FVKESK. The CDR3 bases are TGTGCCAGCAGCCCACAATGGAACACTGAAGCTTTCTTT. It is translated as CASSPQWNTEAFF.

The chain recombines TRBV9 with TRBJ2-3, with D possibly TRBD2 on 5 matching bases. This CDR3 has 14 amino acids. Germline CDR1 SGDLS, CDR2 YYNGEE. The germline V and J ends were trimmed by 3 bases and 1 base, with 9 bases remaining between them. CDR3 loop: CASSGGQGTDTQYF. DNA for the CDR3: TGTGCCAGCAGCGGAGGGCAGGGCACAGATACGCAGTATTTT.

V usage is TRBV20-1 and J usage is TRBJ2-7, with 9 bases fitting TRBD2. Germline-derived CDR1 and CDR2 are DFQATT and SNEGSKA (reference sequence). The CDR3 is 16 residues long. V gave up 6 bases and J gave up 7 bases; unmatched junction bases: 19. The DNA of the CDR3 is TGCAGTGCCCAACGTTCGGGACTAGCCACATACAATGAGCAGTACTTC. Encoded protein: CSAQRSGLATYNEQYF.

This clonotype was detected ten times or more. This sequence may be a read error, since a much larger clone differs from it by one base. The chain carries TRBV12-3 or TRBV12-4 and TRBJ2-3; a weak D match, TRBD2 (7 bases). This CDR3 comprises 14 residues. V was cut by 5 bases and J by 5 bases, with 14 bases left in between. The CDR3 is CASSVGGAGDTQYF. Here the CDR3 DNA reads TGTGCCAGCAGTGTTGGGGGGGCCGGAGATACGCAGTATTTT.

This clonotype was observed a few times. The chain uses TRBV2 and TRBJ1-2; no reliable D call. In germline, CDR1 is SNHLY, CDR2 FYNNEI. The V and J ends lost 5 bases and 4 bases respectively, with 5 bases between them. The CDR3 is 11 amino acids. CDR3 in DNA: TGTGCCAGCAGTACCTTCTATGGCTACACCTTC. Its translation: CASSTFYGYTF.

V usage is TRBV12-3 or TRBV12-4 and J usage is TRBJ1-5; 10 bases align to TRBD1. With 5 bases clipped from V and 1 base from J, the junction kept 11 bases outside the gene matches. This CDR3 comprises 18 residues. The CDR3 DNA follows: TGTGCCAGCAGTCCACCGGGACAGGGGATTAAAAGCAATCAGCCCCAGCATTTT. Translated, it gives CASSPPGQGIKSNQPQHF.

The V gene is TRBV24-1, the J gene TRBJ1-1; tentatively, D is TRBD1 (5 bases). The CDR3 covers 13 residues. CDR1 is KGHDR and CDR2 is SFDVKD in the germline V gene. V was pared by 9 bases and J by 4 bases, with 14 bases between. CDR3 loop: CATPPLGGTEAFF. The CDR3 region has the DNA TGTGCCACCCCCCCGTTGGGGGGCACTGAAGCTTTCTTT.

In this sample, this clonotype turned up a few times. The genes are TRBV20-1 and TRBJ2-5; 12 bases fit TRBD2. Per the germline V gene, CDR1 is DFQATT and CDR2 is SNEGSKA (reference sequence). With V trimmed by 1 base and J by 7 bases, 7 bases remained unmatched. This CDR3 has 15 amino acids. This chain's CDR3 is CSARAVLAGGRTQYF. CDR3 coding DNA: TGCAGTGCTAGAGCCGTACTAGCGGGGGGCCGGACCCAGTACTTC.

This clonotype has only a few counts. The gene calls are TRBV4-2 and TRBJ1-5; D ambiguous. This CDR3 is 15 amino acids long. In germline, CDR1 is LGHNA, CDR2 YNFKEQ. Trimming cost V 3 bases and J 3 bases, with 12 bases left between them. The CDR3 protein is CASSQKRDFNQPQHF. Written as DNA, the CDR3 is TGTGCCAGCAGCCAGAAACGAGACTTCAATCAGCCCCAGCATTTT.

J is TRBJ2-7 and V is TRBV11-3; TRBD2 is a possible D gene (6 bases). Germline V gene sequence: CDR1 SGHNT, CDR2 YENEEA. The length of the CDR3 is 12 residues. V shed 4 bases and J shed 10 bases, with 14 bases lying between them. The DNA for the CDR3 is TGTGCCAGCAGCTCATCTGGGGGAGGCCAGTACTTC. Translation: CASSSSGGGQYF.

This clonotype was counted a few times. In DNA form, the CDR3 reads TGTGCCAGCAGTTCCGGGACGCTTCGCGGCACAGATACGCAGTATTTT. This sequence encodes CASSSGTLRGTDTQYF. The chain couples TRBV28 to TRBJ2-3; D might be TRBD1 or TRBD2, each matching 5 bases. This CDR3 has 16 amino acids. The germline V and J ends were trimmed by 4 bases and 1 base, with 15 bases remaining between them. CDR1 is MDHEN and CDR2 is SYDVKM in the germline V gene.

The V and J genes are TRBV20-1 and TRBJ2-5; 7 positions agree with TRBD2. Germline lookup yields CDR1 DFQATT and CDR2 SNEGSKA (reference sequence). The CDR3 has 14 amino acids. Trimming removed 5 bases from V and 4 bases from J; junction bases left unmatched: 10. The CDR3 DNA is TGCAGTGCTCCCTTGGGAGGGCCACTAGAGACCCAGTACTTC. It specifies CSAPLGGPLETQYF.

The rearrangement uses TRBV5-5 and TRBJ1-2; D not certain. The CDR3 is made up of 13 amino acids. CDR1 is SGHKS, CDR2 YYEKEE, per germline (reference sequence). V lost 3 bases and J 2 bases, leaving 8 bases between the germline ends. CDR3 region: CASSWVPNYGYTF. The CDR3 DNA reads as TGTGCCAGCAGCTGGGTTCCCAACTATGGCTACACCTTC.

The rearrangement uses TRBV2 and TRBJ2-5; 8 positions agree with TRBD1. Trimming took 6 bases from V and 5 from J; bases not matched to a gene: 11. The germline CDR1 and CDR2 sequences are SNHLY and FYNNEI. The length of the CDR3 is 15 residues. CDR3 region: CASSVTGTGGETQYF. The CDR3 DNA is TGTGCCAGCAGCGTCACCGGGACAGGCGGGGAGACCCAGTACTTC.

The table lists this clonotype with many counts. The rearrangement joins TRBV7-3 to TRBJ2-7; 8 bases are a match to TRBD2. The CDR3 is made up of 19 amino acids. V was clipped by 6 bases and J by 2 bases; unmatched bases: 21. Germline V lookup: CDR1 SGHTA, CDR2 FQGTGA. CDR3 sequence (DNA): TGTGCCAGCAGTACTAGCGGTACAGGAGTTGGGGTCCCTCCCTACGAGCAGTACTTC. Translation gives CASSTSGTGVGVPPYEQYF.

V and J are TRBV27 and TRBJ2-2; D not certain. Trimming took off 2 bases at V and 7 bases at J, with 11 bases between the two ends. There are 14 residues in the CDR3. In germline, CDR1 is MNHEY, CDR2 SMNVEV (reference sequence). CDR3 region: CASSLRRLGGELFF. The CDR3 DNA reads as TGTGCCAGCAGTTTACGACGACTTGGCGGGGAGCTGTTTTTT.